This passage covers 9 T cell receptor beta chains from one sample sequenced in a study of blood T cells in healthy people across ages. Using a J-beta primer mix together with a sample-barcoded 5' primer, a second PCR was run for roughly 7 to 12 cycles. MiXCR, applied by TCRdb to the 5' RACE reads, yields one record per CDR3 protein. The table has 650,000 to 800,000 distinct CDR3 sequences, around 42% seen once; the top ten hold around 21%. Source material: blood. Source of these receptors: a man aged 55 to 70 in good health.

This clonotype was seen more than once but under ten times. The chain joins TRBV10-3 to TRBJ1-6; 7 bases map to TRBD1. Trimming cost V 8 bases and J 7 bases; bases outside gene matches: 5. The CDR3 sequence is 13 residues long. Germline CDR1 is ENHRY and CDR2 is SYGVKD. The CDR3 reads CAIGGTANSPLHF. DNA for the CDR3: TGTGCCATCGGAGGGACAGCCAATTCACCCCTCCACTTT.

V gene TRBV6-2 or TRBV6-3 combines with J gene TRBJ1-4, with TRBD1 identical over 9 bases. CDR3 length: 15 amino acids. The ends lost 6 bases at V and 7 bases at J; junction bases unmatched: 9. Germline CDR1 and CDR2: MNHEY and SVGEGT. Written as DNA, the CDR3 is TGTGCCAGCAGCCCTGGGACAGGGAAGTCTGAAAAACTGTTTTTT. It translates to CASSPGTGKSEKLFF.

This clonotype was found a few times. The CDR3 here is CASRGQLLGEQYF. Written as DNA, the CDR3 is TGTGCCAGCAGGGGACAGCTCCTGGGCGAGCAGTACTTC. The chain couples TRBV6-2 or TRBV6-3 to TRBJ2-7; 7 nucleotides line up with TRBD1. Unmatched junction bases numbered 8, after V lost 6 bases and J lost 6 bases. The germline gives CDR1 MNHEY, CDR2 SVGEGT. The CDR3 covers 13 residues.

This clonotype was picked up a small number of times. The chain combines TRBV2 with TRBJ2-5, with a tentative D call TRBD2 (5 bases). Between the trimmed V and J ends, which lost 1 base and 2 bases, there was a span of 17 bases. CDR1 and CDR2 from the germline V gene are SNHLY and FYNNEI. CDR3 size: 17 residues. DNA for the CDR3: TGTGCCAGCAGTGAAGGGGCGAGGGTCAGACCTCAAGAGACCCAGTACTTC. Translation: CASSEGARVRPQETQYF.

CDR3 protein: CASSLWANEKLFF. The CDR3 region has the DNA TGTGCCAGCAGCTTATGGGCTAATGAAAAACTGTTTTTT. The chain employs TRBV11-2 and TRBJ1-4; D not certain. V was trimmed by 2 bases and J by 3 bases, leaving 4 bases between them. The CDR3 spans 13 residues. Germline CDR1 is SGHAT and CDR2 is FQNNGV.

The sample holds one count of this clonotype. The gene calls are TRBV6-6 and TRBJ2-7; 7 nucleotides agree with TRBD1. This CDR3 contains 15 residues. Per the germline V gene, CDR1 is MNHNY and CDR2 is SVGAGI (reference sequence). Trimming at V came to 0 bases and at J to 0 bases, leaving 2 bases not matched to a gene. The DNA for the CDR3 is TGTGCCAGCAGTTACTCGCAGGGGGTCTCCTACGAGCAGTACTTC. Amino acids: CASSYSQGVSYEQYF.

This chain joins TRBV20-1 and TRBJ1-2; unclear D gene. Trimming removed 3 bases from V and 2 bases from J, with 10 bases in between. The CDR3 spans 13 residues. Germline CDR1 is DFQATT and CDR2 is SNEGSKA (reference sequence). CDR3 sequence reads: CSASLGGNYGYTF. The CDR3 DNA is TGCAGTGCTAGCTTGGGTGGGAACTATGGCTACACCTTC.

The V and J genes are TRBV6-2 or TRBV6-3 and TRBJ1-5, with D unresolved. In germline, CDR1 is MNHEY, CDR2 SVGEGT. Trimming took off 5 bases at V and 0 bases at J, with 5 bases between the two ends. The CDR3 sequence is 13 residues long. DNA of the CDR3: TGTGCCAGCAGTGTCCATAGCAATCAGCCCCAGCATTTT. Its protein product is CASSVHSNQPQHF.

V gene TRBV6-1 combines with J gene TRBJ1-5, with 7 bases fitting TRBD1. This CDR3 contains 16 residues. The germline V gene has CDR1 MNHNS and CDR2 SASEGT. Losses at the gene ends were 4 bases for V and 0 bases for J; bases not matched to a gene: 6. CDR3 sequence (DNA): TGTGCCAGCAGTGGTCGGACAGGCTATAGCAATCAGCCCCAGCATTTT. Translated: CASSGRTGYSNQPQHF.